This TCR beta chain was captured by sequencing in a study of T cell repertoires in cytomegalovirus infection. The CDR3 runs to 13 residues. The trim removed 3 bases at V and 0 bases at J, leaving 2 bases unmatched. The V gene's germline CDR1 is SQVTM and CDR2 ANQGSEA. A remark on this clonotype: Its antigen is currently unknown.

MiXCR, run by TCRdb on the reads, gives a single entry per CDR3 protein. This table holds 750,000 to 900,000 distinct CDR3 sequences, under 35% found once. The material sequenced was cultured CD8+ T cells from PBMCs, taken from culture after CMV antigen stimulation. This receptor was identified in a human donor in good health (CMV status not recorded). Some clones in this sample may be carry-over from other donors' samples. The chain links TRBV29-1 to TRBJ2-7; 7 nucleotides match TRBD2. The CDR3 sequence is CSVEGGDSYEQYF. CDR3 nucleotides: TGCAGCGTTGAGGGAGGGGACTCCTACGAGCAGTACTTC.